The 2 T cell receptor beta chains presented below share a single source sample, sequenced in a study of OX40 agonist ivuxolimab in advanced cancers. TCRdb keeps only in-frame clones here, not all; method: immunoSEQ multiplex PCR. The sample yields roughly 63,000 clones, roughly nine tenths seen once. Sequencing was performed on CD4+ or CD8+ T cells sorted from blood, taken in a trial of the OX40 agonist ivuxolimab. All receptors derive from an adult with an advanced solid tumor such as melanoma, head and neck, liver or kidney cancer.

The chain combines TRBV11-2 with TRBJ2-7; no definite D call. Germline V gene data show CDR1 as SGHAT and CDR2 as FQNNGV. With 1 base removed from V and 0 bases from J, the gap between germline ends came to 10 bases. This CDR3 contains 15 residues. CDR3 in amino acids: CASSLGGSLSYEQYF. CDR3 bases: TGTGCCAGCAGCTTAGGAGGTTCCCTCTCCTACGAGCAGTACTTC. The entire variable domain, with the rest obtained from reference TRBV11-2 and TRBJ2-7, is as follows: EAGVAQSPRYKIIEKRQSVAFWCNPISGHATLYWYQQILGQGPKLLIQFQNNGVVDDSQLPKDRFSAERLKGVDSTLKIQPAKLEDSAVYLCASSLGGSLSYEQYFGPGTRLTVT.

This sequence joins TRBV7-9 and TRBJ2-1, with a weak D call TRBD2 (5 bases). The CDR3 contains 13 residues. Germline V gene sequence: CDR1 SEHNR, CDR2 FQNEAQ (reference sequence). The V gene lost 1 base and the J gene lost 8 bases, with 9 bases spanning the gap. The CDR3 bases are TGTGCCAGCAGCTTAGGGCCGCGGGATGAGCAGTTCTTC. Translation: CASSLGPRDEQFF.